The T cell receptor beta chain described here comes from a study of identical twins. CDR3 length equals 15 residues. Unmatched junction bases numbered 10, after V lost 6 bases and J lost 4 bases. The germline V gene encodes CDR1 MDHEN and CDR2 SYDVKM. TCRdb fed the 5' RACE reads into MiXCR, producing one record per CDR3 protein. The sample has 450,000 or so distinct CDR3 sequences; 20% to 25% are singletons. This clonotype appeared a few times. Healthy Caucasians, and only they, were the donors. This sample was also put to use in a study of T cells expressing NK-cell markers. From that report: HCMV specificity was not established for the expanded NKG2C+ T cell clones.

Sequencing was carried out using CD4+ T cells sorted from blood. The TCR sequence derives from a woman aged 18-30 years in good health. The chain has TRBV28 and TRBJ1-2; 8 bases line up with TRBD1. This CDR3 is CASSMTPGGGYGYTF. DNA for the CDR3: TGTGCCAGCAGCATGACCCCAGGGGGCGGCTATGGCTACACCTTC.